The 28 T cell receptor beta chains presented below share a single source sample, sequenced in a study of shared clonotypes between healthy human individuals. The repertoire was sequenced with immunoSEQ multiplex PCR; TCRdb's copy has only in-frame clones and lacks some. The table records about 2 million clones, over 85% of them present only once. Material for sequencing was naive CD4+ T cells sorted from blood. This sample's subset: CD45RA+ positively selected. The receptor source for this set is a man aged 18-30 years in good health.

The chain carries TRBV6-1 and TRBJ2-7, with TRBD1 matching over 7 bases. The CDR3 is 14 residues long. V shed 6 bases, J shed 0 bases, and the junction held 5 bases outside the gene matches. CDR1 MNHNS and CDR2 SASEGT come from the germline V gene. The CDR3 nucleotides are TGTGCCAGCAGGGGGGACAGTGCCTCCTACGAGCAGTACTTC. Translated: CASRGDSASYEQYF.

CDR3 nucleotides: TGTGCCAGCAGTGGTGACTTCGGGGAATCCTATGGCTACACCTTC. Protein: CASSGDFGESYGYTF. The V and J genes are TRBV6-1 and TRBJ1-2; D remains ambiguous. This CDR3 is built from 15 residues. The germline V gene encodes CDR1 MNHNS and CDR2 SASEGT. Trimming pared 4 bases from V and 4 bases from J, leaving 16 bases between.

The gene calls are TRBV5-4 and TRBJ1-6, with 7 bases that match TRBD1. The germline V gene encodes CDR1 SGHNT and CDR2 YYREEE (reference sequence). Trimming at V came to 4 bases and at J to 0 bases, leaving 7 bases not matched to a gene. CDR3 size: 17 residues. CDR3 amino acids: CASSEGQKSSYNSPLHF. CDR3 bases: TGTGCCAGCAGCGAGGGACAGAAAAGCTCCTATAATTCACCCCTCCACTTT.

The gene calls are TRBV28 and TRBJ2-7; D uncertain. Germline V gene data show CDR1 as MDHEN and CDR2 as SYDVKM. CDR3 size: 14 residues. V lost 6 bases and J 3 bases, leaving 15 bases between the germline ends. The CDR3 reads CASSSNDLFYEQYF. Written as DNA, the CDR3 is TGTGCCAGCAGCTCCAACGACCTATTCTACGAGCAGTACTTC. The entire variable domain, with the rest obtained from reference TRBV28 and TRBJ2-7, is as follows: DVKVTQSSRYLVKRTGEKVFLECVQDMDHENMFWYRQDPGLGLRLIYFSYDVKMKEKGDIPEGYSVSREKKERFSLILESASTNQTSMYLCASSSNDLFYEQYFGPGTRLTVT.

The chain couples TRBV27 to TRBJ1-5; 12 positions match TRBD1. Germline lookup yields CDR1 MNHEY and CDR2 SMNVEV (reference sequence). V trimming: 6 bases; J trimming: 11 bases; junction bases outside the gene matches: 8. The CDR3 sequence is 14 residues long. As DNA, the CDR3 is TGTGCCAGCAGCTCCGGGACAGGGGGCTGGACCCAGCATTTT. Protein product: CASSSGTGGWTQHF.

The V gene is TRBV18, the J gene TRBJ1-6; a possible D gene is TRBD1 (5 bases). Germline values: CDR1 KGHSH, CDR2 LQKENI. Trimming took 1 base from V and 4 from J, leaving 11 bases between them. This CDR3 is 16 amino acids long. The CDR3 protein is CASSPQRDSYNSPLHF. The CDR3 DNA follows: TGTGCCAGCTCACCACAACGGGACTCTTATAATTCACCCCTCCACTTT.

The CDR3 nucleotides are TGTGCCAGCAGCGCCAGCTCGGGACAGAGCACAGATACGCAGTATTTT. Its translation: CASSASSGQSTDTQYF. The J gene is TRBJ2-3, the V gene TRBV9; TRBD1 matches 7 bases. The V and J ends lost 3 bases and 0 bases, in that order; junction bases with no gene match: 7. Germline lookup yields CDR1 SGDLS and CDR2 YYNGEE. The CDR3 is 16 residues long. The full variable domain, rest sourced from reference TRBV9 and TRBJ2-3, is DSGVTQTPKHLITATGQRVTLRCSPRSGDLSVYWYQQSLDQGLQFLIQYYNGEERAKGNILERFSAQQFPDLHSELNLSSLELGDSALYFCASSASSGQSTDTQYFGPGTRLTVL.

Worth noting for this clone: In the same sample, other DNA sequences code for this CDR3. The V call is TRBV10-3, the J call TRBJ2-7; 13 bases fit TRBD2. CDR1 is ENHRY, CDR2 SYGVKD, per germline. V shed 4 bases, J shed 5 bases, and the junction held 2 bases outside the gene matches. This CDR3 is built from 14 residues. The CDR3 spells CAISGLAGGDEQYF. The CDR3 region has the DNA TGTGCCATCAGTGGACTAGCGGGGGGCGACGAGCAGTACTTC.

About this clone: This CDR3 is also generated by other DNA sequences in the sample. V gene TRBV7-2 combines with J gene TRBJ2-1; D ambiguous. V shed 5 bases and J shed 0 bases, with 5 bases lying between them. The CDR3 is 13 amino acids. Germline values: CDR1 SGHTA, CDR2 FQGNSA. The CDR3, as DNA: TGTGCCAGCAGCCAGAGCTCCTACAATGAGCAGTTCTTC. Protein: CASSQSSYNEQFF. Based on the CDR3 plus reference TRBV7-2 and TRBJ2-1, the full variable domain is GAGVSQSPSNKVTEKGKDVELRCDPISGHTALYWYRQSLGQGLEFLIYFQGNSAPDKSGLPSDRFSAERTGGSVSTLTIQRTQQEDSAVYLCASSQSSYNEQFFGPGTRLTVL.

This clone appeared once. The DNA of the CDR3 is TGTGCCAGCAGTGAATCAATACTTTTGAACACTGAAGCTTTCTTT. This codes for CASSESILLNTEAFF. The rearrangement joins TRBV6-1 to TRBJ1-1; D unclear. This CDR3 is built from 15 residues. Germline CDR1 reads MNHNS; CDR2 reads SASEGT. V gave up 2 bases and J gave up 0 bases, with 10 bases separating them.

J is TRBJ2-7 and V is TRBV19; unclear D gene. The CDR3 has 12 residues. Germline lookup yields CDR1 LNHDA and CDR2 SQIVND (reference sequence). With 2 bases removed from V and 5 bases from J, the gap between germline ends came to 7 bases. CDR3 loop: CASSIKGNEQYF. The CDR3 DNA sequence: TGTGCCAGTAGTATAAAAGGGAACGAGCAGTACTTC.

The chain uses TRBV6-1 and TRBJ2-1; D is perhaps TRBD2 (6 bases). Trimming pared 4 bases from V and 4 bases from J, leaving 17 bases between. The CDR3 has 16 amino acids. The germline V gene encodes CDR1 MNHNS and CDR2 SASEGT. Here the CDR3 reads CASSVQRAFIYNEQFF. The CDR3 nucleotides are TGTGCCAGCAGTGTCCAGCGGGCCTTCATTTACAATGAGCAGTTCTTC.

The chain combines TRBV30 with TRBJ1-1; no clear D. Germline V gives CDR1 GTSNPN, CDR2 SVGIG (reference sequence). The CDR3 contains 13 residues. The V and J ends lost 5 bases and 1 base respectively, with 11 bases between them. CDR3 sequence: CAWFETGNTEAFF. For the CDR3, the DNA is TGTGCCTGGTTCGAGACGGGGAACACTGAAGCTTTCTTT.

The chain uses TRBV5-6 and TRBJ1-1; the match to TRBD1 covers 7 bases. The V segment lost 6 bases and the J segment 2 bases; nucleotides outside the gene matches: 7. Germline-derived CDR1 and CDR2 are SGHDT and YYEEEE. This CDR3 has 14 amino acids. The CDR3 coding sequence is TGTGCCAGCATCGCGACAGGGAAAAACACTGAAGCTTTCTTT. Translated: CASIATGKNTEAFF.

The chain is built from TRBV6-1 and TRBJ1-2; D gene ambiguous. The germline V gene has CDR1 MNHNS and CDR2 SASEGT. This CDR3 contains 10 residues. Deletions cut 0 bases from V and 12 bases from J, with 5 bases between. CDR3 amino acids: CASSEATNTF. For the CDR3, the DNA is TGTGCCAGCAGTGAAGCGACGAACACCTTC.

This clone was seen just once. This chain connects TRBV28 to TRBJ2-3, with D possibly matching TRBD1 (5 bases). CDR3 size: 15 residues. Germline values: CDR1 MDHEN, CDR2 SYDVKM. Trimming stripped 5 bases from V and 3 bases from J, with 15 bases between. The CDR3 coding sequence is TGTGCCAGCAGTCCACAGGAACCCCGTACAGATACGCAGTATTTT. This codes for CASSPQEPRTDTQYF.

The CDR3 region has the DNA TGTGCCAGCAGCCACCTTAGAGGCACTGAAGCTTTCTTT. Translating gives CASSHLRGTEAFF. The rearrangement links TRBV6-1 to TRBJ1-1; D is unclear. V gave up 6 bases and J gave up 4 bases, with 12 bases separating them. The CDR3 loop spans 13 amino acids. Looked up from germline, CDR1 is MNHNS and CDR2 is SASEGT.

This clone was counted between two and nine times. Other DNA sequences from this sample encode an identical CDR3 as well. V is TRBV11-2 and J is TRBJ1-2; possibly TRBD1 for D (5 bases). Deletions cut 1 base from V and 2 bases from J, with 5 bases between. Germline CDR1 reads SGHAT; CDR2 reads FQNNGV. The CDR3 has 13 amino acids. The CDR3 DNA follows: TGTGCCAGCAGCTTAGGACAGAACTATGGCTACACCTTC. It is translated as CASSLGQNYGYTF.

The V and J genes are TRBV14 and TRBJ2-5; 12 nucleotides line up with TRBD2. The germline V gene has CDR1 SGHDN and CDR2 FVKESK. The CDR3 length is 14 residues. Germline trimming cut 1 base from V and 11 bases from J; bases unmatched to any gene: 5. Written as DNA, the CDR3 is TGTGCCAGCAGCCAAGGGACTAGCGGGAAGCCGCAGTACTTC. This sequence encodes CASSQGTSGKPQYF.

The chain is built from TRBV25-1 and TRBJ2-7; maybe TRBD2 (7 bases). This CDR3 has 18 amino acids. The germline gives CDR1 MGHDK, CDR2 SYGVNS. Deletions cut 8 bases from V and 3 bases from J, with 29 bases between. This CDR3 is CASPSKGGVGPVGYEQYF. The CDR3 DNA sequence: TGTGCCAGCCCCTCGAAGGGGGGGGTCGGTCCGGTGGGCTACGAGCAGTACTTC.

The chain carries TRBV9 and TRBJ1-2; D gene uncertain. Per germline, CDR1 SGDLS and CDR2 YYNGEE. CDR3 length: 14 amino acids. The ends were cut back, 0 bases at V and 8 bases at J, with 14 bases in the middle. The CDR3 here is CASSVDFGIRGYTF. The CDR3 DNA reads TGTGCCAGCAGCGTAGATTTCGGGATACGAGGCTACACCTTC.

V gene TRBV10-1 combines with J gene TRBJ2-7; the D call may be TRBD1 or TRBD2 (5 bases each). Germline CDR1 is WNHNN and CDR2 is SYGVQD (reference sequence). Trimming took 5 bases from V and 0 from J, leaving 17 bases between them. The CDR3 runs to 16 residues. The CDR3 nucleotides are TGCGCCAGCAGTATACGGGGTTTTGGGACCTCCTACGAGCAGTACTTC. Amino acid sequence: CASSIRGFGTSYEQYF.

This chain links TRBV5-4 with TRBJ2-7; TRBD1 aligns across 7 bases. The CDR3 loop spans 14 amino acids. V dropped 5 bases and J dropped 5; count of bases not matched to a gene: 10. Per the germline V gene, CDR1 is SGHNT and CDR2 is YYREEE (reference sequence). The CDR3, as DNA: TGTGCCAGCAGGGCCGGGACAGAGCTCCACGAGCAGTACTTC. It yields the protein CASRAGTELHEQYF.

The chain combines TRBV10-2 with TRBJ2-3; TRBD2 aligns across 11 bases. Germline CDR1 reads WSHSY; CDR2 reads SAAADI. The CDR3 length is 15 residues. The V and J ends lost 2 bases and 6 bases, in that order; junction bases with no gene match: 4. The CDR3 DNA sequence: TGCGCCAGCAGTGAGACTAGCGGGAGTTTGGATACGCAGTATTTT. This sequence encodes CASSETSGSLDTQYF.

CDR3 protein: CASRPASGGTYEQYF. The CDR3 coding sequence is TGTGCCAGCAGACCAGCTAGCGGGGGGACCTACGAGCAGTACTTC. The chain recombines TRBV6-5 with TRBJ2-7; 11 nucleotides match TRBD2. V shed 6 bases and J 2 bases; nucleotides not matched to a gene: 6. This CDR3 has 15 residues. Germline V gene sequence: CDR1 MNHEY, CDR2 SVGAGI.

CDR3 in amino acids: CASSFGSTDTQYF. In DNA form, the CDR3 reads TGTGCCAGCAGCTTCGGCAGCACAGATACGCAGTATTTT. The V call is TRBV7-9, the J call TRBJ2-3; no reliable D call. This CDR3 region has 13 residues. Trimming cost V 3 bases and J 0 bases, with 4 bases left between them. The V gene's germline CDR1 is SEHNR and CDR2 FQNEAQ (reference sequence).

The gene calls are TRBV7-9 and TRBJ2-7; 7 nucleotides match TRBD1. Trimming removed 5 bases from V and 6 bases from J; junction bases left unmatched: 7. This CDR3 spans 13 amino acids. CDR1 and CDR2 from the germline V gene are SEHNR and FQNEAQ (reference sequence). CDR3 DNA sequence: TGTGCCAGCAGCCTACTGACAGGGAGCGAGCAGTACTTC. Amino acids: CASSLLTGSEQYF.

For the CDR3, the DNA is TGCGCCAGCAGCCAAGGTCCGCGGGGCGGAGAGACCCAGTACTTC. Translated: CASSQGPRGGETQYF. The rearrangement joins TRBV4-1 to TRBJ2-5; D is possibly TRBD2 (6 bases). Germline V gene data show CDR1 as MGHRA and CDR2 as YSYEKL. V shed 1 base and J shed 4 bases, with 13 bases lying between them. The CDR3 extends over 15 amino acids.